The T cell receptor (beta chain) described here comes from a study of molecular identifiers for immune sequencing clone quantification. CDR3 length: 15 residues. From germline, CDR1 is LGHNA and CDR2 YSLEER. Trimming at V came to 3 bases and at J to 0 bases, leaving 4 bases not matched to a gene. TCRdb re-derived calls from the PCR reads in MiXCR, one entry per CDR3 protein. The sample lists 400,000 to 600,000 distinct CDR3 sequences; about 20% were seen once. The TCR originated in a human donor in good health. Some libraries in this study had Jurkat cell RNA spiked in. The sequencing sample was made of naive CD8+ T cells from blood, with Jurkat cell RNA spiked in. Subset noted: FACS-sorted CD8+CD4-CCR7+CD45RA+ naive T cells. The rearrangement joins TRBV4-3 to TRBJ2-7, with 8 bases fitting TRBD1. As DNA, the CDR3 is TGCGCCAGCAGCCAGGCGACAGGGGACTCCTACGAGCAGTACTTC. This encodes CASSQATGDSYEQYF.